This TCR beta chain stems from a study of T cells after yellow fever vaccination. Study-level background: Fractions of low cell number were prepared using SMART-Seq v4 Ultra Low Input. Study conclusions and caveats: The study noted that FACS-sorted repertoires could contain abundant clonotypes contaminating from the bulk population. The study found a weaker secondary response that peaked faster, day 5 versus 15. Post-booster reappearance was seen for most primary-vaccination clones (roughly 96% CD4, roughly 86% CD8).

V gave up 3 bases and J gave up 1 base, with 12 bases separating them. The CDR3 has 15 amino acids. Germline CDR1 LGHNA, CDR2 YNFKEQ. Notes on this clonotype: The antigen is unknown.

TCRdb reanalysed the 5' RACE reads using MiXCR and keeps one entry per CDR3 protein. The repertoire holds some 600,000 distinct CDR3 sequences, with around 12% as singletons. The receptor's source is a young man who received the YFV17D yellow fever vaccine. The sequences come from PBMCs, collected on the day of the yellow fever booster vaccination. The gene calls are TRBV4-2 and TRBJ1-1, with D uncertain. CDR3 coding DNA: TGTGCCAGCAGCCAGGGAAGCTTCCCGAACACTGAAGCTTTCTTT. Translation: CASSQGSFPNTEAFF.